This TCR beta chain was recorded in a study of blood T cell repertoires in COVID-19. Background on the study: The origin of the acute and convalescent COVID-19 samples was the United States, Italy and Spain. Sample material is recorded as cDNA or gDNA derived from T cells, B-cell-depleted T cells, or PBMCs.

CDR3 size: 15 residues. The germline V gene has CDR1 MDHEN and CDR2 SYDVKM. The J segment lost 4 bases and the V segment lost 8 bases, leaving 8 bases of the junction unmatched. Clones were sequenced by immunoSEQ multiplex PCR, and TCRdb holds only the in-frame ones, with some missing. Of about 280,000 clones listed, 83% are singletons. The specimen sequenced was peripheral blood. This chain joins TRBV28 and TRBJ1-3, with TRBD1 matching over 10 bases. This clonotype originated in a woman in her forties or fifties who had recovered from COVID-19. DNA of the CDR3: TGTGCCAGCGGGACAGGGGCCAACTCCGGAAACACCATATATTTT. Its protein product is CASGTGANSGNTIYF.